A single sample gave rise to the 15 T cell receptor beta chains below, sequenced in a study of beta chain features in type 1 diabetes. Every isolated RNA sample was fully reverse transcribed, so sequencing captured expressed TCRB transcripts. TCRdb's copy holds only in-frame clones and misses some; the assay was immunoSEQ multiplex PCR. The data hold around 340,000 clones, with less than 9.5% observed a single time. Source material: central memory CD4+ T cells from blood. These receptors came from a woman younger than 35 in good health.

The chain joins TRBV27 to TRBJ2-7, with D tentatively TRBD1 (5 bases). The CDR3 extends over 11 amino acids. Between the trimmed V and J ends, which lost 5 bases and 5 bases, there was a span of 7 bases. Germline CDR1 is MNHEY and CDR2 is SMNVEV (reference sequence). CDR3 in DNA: TGTGCCAGCAGTACCAGGGACGAGCAGTACTTC. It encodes CASSTRDEQYF.

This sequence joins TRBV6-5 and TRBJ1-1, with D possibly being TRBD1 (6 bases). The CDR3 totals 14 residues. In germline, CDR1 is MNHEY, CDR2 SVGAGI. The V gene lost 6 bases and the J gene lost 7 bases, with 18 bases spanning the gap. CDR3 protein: CASREQGNLGEAFF. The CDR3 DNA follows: TGTGCCAGCAGAGAACAGGGTAATCTTGGTGAAGCTTTCTTT.

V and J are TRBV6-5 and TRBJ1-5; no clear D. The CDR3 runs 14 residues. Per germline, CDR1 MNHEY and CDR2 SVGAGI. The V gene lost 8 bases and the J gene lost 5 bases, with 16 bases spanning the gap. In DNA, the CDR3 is TGTGCCAGCCCAGCGAATTTCCAGGATCAGCCCCAGCATTTT. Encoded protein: CASPANFQDQPQHF.

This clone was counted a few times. CDR3 in DNA: TGTGCCAGCAGCTTAGCGGTGGCTAGCGGGGGGGGTGAGCAGTTCTTC. Translation gives CASSLAVASGGGEQFF. J is TRBJ2-1 and V is TRBV7-6; TRBD2 matches 12 bases. After removal of 0 bases from V and 9 bases from J, the junction contained 6 bases not matched to a gene. Germline loops: CDR1 SGHVS, CDR2 FNYEAQ. The CDR3 spans 16 residues. The whole variable domain, filled in from reference TRBV7-6 and TRBJ2-1, reads GAGVSQSPRYKVTKRGQDVALRCDPISGHVSLYWYRQALGQGPEFLTYFNYEAQQDKSGLPNDRFSAERPEGSISTLTIQRTEQRDSAMYRCASSLAVASGGGEQFFGPGTRLTVL.

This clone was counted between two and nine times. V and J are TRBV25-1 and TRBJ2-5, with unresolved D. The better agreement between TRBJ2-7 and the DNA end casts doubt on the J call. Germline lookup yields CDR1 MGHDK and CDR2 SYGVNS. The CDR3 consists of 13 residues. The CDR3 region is CASRSQTSYEQYF. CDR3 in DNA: TGTGCCAGCAGAAGCCAGACCTCCTACGAGCAGTACTTC.

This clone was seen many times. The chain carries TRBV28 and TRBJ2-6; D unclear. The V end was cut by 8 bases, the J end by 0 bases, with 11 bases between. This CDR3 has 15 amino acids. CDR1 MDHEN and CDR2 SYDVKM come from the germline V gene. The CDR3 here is CASSISYSGANVLTF. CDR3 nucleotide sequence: TGTGCCAGCTCTATCAGTTACTCTGGGGCCAACGTCCTGACTTTC.

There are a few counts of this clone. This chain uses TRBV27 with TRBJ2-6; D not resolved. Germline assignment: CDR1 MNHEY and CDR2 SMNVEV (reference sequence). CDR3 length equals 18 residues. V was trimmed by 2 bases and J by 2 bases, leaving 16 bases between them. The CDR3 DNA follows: TGTGCCAGCAGTTTACGGGCTGCAATCAGACCTGGGGCCAACGTCCTGACTTTC. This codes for CASSLRAAIRPGANVLTF.

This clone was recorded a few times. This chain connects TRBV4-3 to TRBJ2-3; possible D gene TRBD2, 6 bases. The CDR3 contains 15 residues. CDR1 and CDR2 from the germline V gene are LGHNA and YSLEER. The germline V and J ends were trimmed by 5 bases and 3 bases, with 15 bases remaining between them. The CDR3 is CASSYSAGRTDTQYF. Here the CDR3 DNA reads TGCGCCAGCAGCTACTCAGCGGGCCGGACAGATACGCAGTATTTT.

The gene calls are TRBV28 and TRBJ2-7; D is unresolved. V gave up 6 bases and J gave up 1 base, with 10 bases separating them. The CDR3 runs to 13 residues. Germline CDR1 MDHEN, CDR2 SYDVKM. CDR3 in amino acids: CASSLPFSYEQYF. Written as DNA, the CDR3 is TGTGCCAGCAGCTTACCCTTTTCCTACGAGCAGTACTTC.

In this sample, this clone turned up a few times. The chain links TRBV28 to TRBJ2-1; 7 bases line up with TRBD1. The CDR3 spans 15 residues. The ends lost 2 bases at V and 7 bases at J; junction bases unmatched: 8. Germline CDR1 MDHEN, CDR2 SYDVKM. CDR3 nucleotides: TGTGCCAGCAGTTTAAGGTTGGCAGGGGGAAATGAGCAGTTCTTC. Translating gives CASSLRLAGGNEQFF.

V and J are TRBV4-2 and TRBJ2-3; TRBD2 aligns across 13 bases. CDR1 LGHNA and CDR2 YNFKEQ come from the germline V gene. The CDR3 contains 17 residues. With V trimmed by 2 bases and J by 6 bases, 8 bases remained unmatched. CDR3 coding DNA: TGTGCCAGCAGCCAAAACTTTAGGACTAGCGGGAGTGATACGCAGTATTTT. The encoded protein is CASSQNFRTSGSDTQYF.

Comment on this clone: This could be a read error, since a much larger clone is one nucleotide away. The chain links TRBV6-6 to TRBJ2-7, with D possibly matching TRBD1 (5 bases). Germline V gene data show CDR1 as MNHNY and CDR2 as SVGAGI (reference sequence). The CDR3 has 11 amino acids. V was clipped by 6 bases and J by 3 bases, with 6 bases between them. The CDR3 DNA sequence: TGTGCCAGCAGGGACAACTACGAGCAGTACTTC. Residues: CASRDNYEQYF.

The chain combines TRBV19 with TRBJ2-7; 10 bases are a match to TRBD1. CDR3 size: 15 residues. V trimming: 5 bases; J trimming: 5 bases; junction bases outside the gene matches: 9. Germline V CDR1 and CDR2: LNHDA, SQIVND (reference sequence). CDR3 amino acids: CASSDTGTGVHEQYF. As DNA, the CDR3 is TGTGCCAGTAGTGACACCGGGACAGGGGTCCACGAGCAGTACTTC.

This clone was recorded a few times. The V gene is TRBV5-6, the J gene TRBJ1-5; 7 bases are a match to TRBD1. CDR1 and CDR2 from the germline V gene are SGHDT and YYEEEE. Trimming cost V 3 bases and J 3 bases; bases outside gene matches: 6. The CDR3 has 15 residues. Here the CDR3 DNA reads TGTGCCAGCAGCTACACCCAGGGGGACAATCAGCCCCAGCATTTT. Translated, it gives CASSYTQGDNQPQHF.

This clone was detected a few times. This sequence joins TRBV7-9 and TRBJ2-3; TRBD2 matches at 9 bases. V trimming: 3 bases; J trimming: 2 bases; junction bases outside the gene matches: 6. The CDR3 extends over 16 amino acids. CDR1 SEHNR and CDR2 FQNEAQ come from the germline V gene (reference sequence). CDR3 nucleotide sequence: TGTGCCAGCAGCTTCTTGACTAGCGGCTTCACAGATACGCAGTATTTT. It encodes CASSFLTSGFTDTQYF.